The 8 T cell receptor beta chains below come from one sample, sequenced in a study of blood T cell repertoires in COVID-19. Assay: immunoSEQ multiplex PCR; the TCRdb copy retains only in-frame clones and omits some. The table includes fewer than 350,000 clones, 70% to 90% detected once. The sequenced sample consisted of PBMCs or T cells enriched from blood (not recorded which). The receptors come from a woman in her forties who had recovered from COVID-19.

V and J are TRBV15 and TRBJ1-4, with D tentatively TRBD1 (5 bases). The V end was cut by 1 base, the J end by 6 bases, with 15 bases between. The CDR3 length is 16 residues. The germline gives CDR1 LNHNV, CDR2 YYDKDF (reference sequence). CDR3 nucleotide sequence: TGTGCCACCAGCAGAGGCCCTGGAGGGGAGGATGAAAAACTGTTTTTT. This gives the protein CATSRGPGGEDEKLFF.

The chain employs TRBV28 and TRBJ2-2; perhaps TRBD2 as D (5 bases). The V end was cut by 2 bases, the J end by 0 bases, with 10 bases between. CDR1 and CDR2 from the germline V gene are MDHEN and SYDVKM. The CDR3 contains 16 residues. The CDR3 sequence is CASSLGGLTNTGELFF. CDR3 sequence (DNA): TGTGCCAGCAGTTTAGGTGGACTGACGAACACCGGGGAGCTGTTTTTT. The full variable domain, with the rest looked up from reference TRBV28 and TRBJ2-2, is DVKVTQSSRYLVKRTGEKVFLECVQDMDHENMFWYRQDPGLGLRLIYFSYDVKMKEKGDIPEGYSVSREKKERFSLILESASTNQTSMYLCASSLGGLTNTGELFFGEGSRLTVL.

This chain uses TRBV3-1 (or the pseudogene TRBV3-2) with TRBJ2-1; 9 positions match TRBD2. The CDR3 length is 15 residues. J was trimmed by 4 bases and V by 4 bases; bases with no gene match: 5. The germline CDR1 and CDR2 sequences are LGHDT and YNNKEL (reference sequence). The CDR3 reads CASSPTSGPYNEQFF. DNA for the CDR3: TGTGCCAGCAGCCCGACTAGCGGACCTTACAATGAGCAGTTCTTC.

The chain uses TRBV5-8 and TRBJ2-1, with 7 bases identical to TRBD2. With 4 bases clipped from V and 9 bases from J, the junction kept 10 bases outside the gene matches. This CDR3 region has 14 residues. Germline lookup yields CDR1 SGHTS and CDR2 YDEGEE. The CDR3 bases are TGTGCCAGCAGCCTACGGAGAGCGGGACGTGAGCAGTTCTTC. Its translation is CASSLRRAGREQFF.

The chain has TRBV7-2 and TRBJ1-5; D unclear. The V end was cut by 2 bases, the J end by 0 bases, with 14 bases between. The CDR3 totals 17 residues. Germline V gene data show CDR1 as SGHTA and CDR2 as FQGNSA. CDR3 bases: TGTGCCAGCAGCTTAATGATGAACCTAGGTAGCAATCAGCCCCAGCATTTT. This translates into CASSLMMNLGSNQPQHF.

The chain employs TRBV27 and TRBJ1-3; a possible D gene is TRBD1 (6 bases). Trimming took 5 bases from V and 5 from J, leaving 13 bases between them. The germline V gene has CDR1 MNHEY and CDR2 SMNVEV (reference sequence). CDR3 length equals 14 residues. The CDR3 here is CASSPRGVRNTIYF. In DNA form, the CDR3 reads TGTGCCAGCAGTCCCAGGGGCGTAAGAAACACCATATATTTT.

The rearrangement uses TRBV15 and TRBJ2-5, with TRBD1 matching over 9 bases. Germline V gives CDR1 LNHNV, CDR2 YYDKDF (reference sequence). Trimming at V came to 0 bases and at J to 5 bases, leaving 10 bases not matched to a gene. This CDR3 has 17 residues. For the CDR3, the DNA is TGTGCCACCAGCAGAGACACCTGGGACAGGGCCCGGGAGACCCAGTACTTC. It translates to CATSRDTWDRARETQYF.

The chain carries TRBV27 and TRBJ2-5, with D possibly matching TRBD2 (6 bases). This CDR3 contains 15 residues. CDR1 MNHEY and CDR2 SMNVEV come from the germline V gene (reference sequence). Trimming took 4 bases from V and 4 from J, leaving 16 bases between them. The CDR3 DNA reads as TGTGCCAGCAGTTCGAACCCGGGGGTCGGAGAGACCCAGTACTTC. Its translation is CASSSNPGVGETQYF.